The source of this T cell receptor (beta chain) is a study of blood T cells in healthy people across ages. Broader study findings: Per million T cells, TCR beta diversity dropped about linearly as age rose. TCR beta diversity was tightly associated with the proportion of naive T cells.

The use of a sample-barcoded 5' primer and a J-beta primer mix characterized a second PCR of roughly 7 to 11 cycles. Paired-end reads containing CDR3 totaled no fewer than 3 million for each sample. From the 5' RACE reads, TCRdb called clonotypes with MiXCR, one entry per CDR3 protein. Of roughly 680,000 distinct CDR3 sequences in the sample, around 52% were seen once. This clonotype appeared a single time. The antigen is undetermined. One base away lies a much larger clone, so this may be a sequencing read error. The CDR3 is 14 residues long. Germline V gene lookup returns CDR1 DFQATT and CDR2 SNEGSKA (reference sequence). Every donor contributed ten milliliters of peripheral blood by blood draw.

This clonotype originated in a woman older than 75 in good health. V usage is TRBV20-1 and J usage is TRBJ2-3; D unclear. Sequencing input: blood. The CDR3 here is CSALPGGSTDTQCF. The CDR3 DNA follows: TGCAGTGCCCTGCCCGGTGGCAGCACAGATACGCAGTGTTTT.